This record covers a single T cell receptor (beta chain). Its target is unknown. This CDR3 is 13 amino acids long. The V gene lost 1 base and the J gene lost 6 bases, with 6 bases spanning the gap. Germline values: CDR1 LGHDT, CDR2 YNNKEL (reference sequence). This sample was taken from a study of CD4 T cells in relation to SARS-CoV-2 and coronaviruses. CD4+ T cells from unexposed donors were obtained before the COVID-19 pandemic (2011-2018). Cryopreserved PBMCs were CD4-enriched, then split into naive and memory cells. Study findings and constraints: The cross-reactivity analysis covered only spike protein, not other viral proteins.

The repertoire was sequenced with immunoSEQ multiplex PCR; TCRdb's copy has only in-frame clones and lacks some. The sample gives some 64,000 clones, 94% of which show up once; roughly 0.14% is in the top ten. This receptor was obtained from a human donor in good health. The genes are TRBV3-1 (or the pseudogene TRBV3-2) and TRBJ2-2; unclear D gene. The sample taken for sequencing was naive CD4+ T cells from PBMCs. Regarding subset: naive CD4+ T cells isolated by negative enrichment. CDR3 sequence (DNA): TGTGCCAGCAGCCAAGTATGGCCCGGGGAGCTGTTTTTT. Translated: CASSQVWPGELFF.